This T cell receptor beta chain was recovered during a study of radiation and T cells in renal cell carcinoma. At the level of the study: Nephrectomy followed 15 Gy stereotactic body radiation by 4 weeks.

Overall study findings and caveats: From baseline, blood top tumor clonotypes peaked at 2 weeks post-radiation. No pretreatment tumor biopsies were available for baseline clonotypes.

Libraries were prepared by immunoSEQ multiplex PCR; TCRdb keeps only in-frame clonotypes and omits some of them. The profile covers 90,000 to 100,000 clones, with 80% to 90% appearing a single time and about 7.9% taken by the ten largest. The V segment lost 5 bases and the J segment 0 bases; nucleotides outside the gene matches: 4. Germline V gives CDR1 LNHDA, CDR2 SQIVND (reference sequence). The CDR3 totals 14 residues. A remark on this clone: Its antigen is as yet unknown.

Specified time point: baseline pretreatment blood. The sample's treatment: 15 Gy SBRT to primary tumor, nephrectomy 4 weeks later. Serial blood draws occurred at baseline and 2 and 4 weeks post-SBRT. The starting material was blood, obtained from a patient whose treatment included radiotherapy and nephrectomy. The sequence came from a man aged 45-65 years with renal cell carcinoma. The J gene is TRBJ2-7, the V gene TRBV19, with 7 nucleotides matching TRBD1. CDR3 coding DNA: TGTGCCAGTAGTCCGGGACAGATCTCCTACGAGCAGTACTTC. The encoded protein is CASSPGQISYEQYF.